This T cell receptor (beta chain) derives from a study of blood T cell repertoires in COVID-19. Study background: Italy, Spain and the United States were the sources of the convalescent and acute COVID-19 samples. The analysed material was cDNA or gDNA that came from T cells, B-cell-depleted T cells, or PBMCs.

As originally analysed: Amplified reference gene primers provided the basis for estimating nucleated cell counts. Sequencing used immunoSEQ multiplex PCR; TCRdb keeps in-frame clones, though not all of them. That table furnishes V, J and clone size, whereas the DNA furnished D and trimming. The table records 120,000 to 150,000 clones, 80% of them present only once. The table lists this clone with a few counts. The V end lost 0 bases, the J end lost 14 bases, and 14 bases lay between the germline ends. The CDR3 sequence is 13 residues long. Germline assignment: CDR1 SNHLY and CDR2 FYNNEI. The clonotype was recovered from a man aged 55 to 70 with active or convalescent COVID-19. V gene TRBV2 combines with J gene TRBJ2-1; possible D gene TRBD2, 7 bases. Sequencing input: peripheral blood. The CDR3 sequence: CASSEALGGAEFF. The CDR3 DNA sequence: TGTGCCAGCAGTGAAGCGCTGGGGGGGGCGGAGTTCTTC.